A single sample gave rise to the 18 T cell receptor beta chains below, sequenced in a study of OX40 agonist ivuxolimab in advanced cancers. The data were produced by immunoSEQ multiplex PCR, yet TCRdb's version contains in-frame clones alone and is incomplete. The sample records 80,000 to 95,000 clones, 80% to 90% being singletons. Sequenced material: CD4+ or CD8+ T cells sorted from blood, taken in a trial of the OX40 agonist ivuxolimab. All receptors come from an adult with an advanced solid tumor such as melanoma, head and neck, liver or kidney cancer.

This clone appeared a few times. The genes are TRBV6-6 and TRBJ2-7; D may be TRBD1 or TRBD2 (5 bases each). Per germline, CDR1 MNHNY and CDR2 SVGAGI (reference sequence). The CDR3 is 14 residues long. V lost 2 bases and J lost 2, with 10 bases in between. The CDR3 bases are TGTGCCAGCAGTTACCCGGGGACCACCTACGAGCAGTACTTC. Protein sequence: CASSYPGTTYEQYF.

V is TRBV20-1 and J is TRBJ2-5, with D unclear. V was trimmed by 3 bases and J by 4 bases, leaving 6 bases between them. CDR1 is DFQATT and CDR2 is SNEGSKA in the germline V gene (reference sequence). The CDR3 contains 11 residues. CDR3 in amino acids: CSASRAETQYF. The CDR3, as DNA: TGCAGTGCTAGCCGGGCAGAGACCCAGTACTTC.

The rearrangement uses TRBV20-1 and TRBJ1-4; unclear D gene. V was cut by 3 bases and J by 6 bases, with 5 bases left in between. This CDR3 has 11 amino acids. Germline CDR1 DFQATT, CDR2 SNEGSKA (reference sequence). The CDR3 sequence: CSASPDEKLFF. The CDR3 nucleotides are TGCAGTGCTAGCCCTGATGAAAAACTGTTTTTT.

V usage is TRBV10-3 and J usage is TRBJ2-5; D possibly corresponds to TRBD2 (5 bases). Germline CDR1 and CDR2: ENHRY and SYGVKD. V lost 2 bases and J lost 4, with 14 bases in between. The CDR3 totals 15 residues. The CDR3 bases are TGTGCCATCAGTGAGGCAGACGGCGGAGGAGAGACCCAGTACTTC. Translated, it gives CAISEADGGGETQYF.

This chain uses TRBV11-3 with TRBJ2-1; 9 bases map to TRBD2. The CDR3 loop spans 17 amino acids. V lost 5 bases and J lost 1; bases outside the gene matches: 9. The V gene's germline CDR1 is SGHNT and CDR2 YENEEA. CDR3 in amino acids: CASSPRGGGASYNEQFF. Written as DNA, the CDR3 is TGTGCCAGCAGCCCAAGGGGCGGGGGGGCGTCCTACAATGAGCAGTTCTTC.

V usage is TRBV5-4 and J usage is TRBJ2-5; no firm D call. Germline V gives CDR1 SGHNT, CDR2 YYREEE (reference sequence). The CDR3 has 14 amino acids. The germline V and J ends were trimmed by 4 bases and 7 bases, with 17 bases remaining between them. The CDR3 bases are TGTGCCAGCAGCCAAGGAGCAGGTCTCGGGACCCAGTACTTC. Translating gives CASSQGAGLGTQYF.

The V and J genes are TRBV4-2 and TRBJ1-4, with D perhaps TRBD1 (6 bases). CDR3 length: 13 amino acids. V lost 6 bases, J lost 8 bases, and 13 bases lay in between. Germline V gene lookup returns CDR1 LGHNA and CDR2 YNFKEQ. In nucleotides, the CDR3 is TGTGCCAGCAGAGACCAGGGGAAAGAAAAACTGTTTTTT. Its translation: CASRDQGKEKLFF.

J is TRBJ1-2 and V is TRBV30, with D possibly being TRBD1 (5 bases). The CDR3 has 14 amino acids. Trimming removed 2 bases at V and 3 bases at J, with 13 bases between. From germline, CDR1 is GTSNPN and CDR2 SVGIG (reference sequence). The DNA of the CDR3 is TGTGCCTGGAGTCGTGGAGGGGACTACTATGGCTACACCTTC. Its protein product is CAWSRGGDYYGYTF.

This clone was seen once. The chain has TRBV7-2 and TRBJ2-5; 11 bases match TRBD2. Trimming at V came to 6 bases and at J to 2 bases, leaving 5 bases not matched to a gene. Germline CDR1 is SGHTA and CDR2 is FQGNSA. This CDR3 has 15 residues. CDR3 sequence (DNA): TGTGCCAGCAGGCATCGACTAGCGGGGCAAGAGACCCAGTACTTC. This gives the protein CASRHRLAGQETQYF.

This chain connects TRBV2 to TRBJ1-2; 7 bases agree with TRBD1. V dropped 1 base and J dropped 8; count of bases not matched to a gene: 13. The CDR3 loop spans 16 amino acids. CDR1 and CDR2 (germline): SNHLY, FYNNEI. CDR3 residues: CASSEGGDREARGYTF. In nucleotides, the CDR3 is TGTGCCAGCAGTGAAGGCGGTGACAGGGAGGCTAGAGGCTACACCTTC.

CDR3 loop: CASTKGSPNSPLHF. For the CDR3, the DNA is TGTGCCAGCACCAAGGGAAGCCCTAATTCACCCCTCCACTTT. V gene TRBV7-9 combines with J gene TRBJ1-6; no firm D call. The CDR3 is 14 residues long. The germline V gene encodes CDR1 SEHNR and CDR2 FQNEAQ (reference sequence). Trimming removed 7 bases at V and 6 bases at J, with 13 bases between.

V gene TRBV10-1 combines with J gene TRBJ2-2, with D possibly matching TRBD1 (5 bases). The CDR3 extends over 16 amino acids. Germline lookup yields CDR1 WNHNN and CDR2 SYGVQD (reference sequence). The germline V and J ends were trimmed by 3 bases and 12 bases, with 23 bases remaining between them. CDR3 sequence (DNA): TGCGCCAGCAGTGAAGAGGCGTTGGGGCAAGAAGGGAAGCTGTTTTTT. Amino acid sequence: CASSEEALGQEGKLFF.

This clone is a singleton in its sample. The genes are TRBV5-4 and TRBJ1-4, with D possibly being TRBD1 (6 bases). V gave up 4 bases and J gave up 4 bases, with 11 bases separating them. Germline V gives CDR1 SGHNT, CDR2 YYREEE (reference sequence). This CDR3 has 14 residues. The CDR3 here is CASSRDKFNEKLFF. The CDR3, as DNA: TGTGCCAGCAGCCGGGACAAGTTTAATGAAAAACTGTTTTTT.

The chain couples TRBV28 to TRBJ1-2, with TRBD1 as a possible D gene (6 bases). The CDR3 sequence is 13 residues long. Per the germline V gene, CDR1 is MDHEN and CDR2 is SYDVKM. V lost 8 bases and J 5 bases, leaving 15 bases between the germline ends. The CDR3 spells CASGAGGPYGYTF. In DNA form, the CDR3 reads TGTGCCAGCGGGGCGGGGGGCCCTTATGGCTACACCTTC.

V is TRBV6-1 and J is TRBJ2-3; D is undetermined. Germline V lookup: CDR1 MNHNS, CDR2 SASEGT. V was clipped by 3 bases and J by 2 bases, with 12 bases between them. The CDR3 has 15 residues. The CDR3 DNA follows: TGTGCCAGCAGTGAGACCTTGATAAACACAGATACGCAGTATTTT. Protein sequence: CASSETLINTDTQYF.

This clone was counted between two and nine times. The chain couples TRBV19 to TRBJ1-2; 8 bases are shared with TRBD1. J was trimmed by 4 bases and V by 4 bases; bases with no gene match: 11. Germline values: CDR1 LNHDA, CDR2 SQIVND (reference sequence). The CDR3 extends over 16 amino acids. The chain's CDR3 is CASSTSGQGGGYGYTF. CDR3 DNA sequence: TGTGCCAGTAGTACTTCCGGACAGGGCGGTGGCTATGGCTACACCTTC.

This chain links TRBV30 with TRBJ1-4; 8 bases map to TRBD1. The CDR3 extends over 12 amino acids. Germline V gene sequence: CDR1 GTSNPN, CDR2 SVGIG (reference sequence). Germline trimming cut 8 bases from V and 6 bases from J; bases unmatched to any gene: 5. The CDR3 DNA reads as TGTGCCCAAGGACAGGGCTATGAAAAACTGTTTTTT. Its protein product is CAQGQGYEKLFF. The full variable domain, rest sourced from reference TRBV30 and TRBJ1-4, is SQTIHQWPATLVQPVGSPLSLECTVEGTSNPNLYWYRQAAGRGLQLLFYSVGIGQISSEVPQNLSASRPQDRQFILSSKKLLLSDSGFYLCAQGQGYEKLFFGSGTQLSVL.

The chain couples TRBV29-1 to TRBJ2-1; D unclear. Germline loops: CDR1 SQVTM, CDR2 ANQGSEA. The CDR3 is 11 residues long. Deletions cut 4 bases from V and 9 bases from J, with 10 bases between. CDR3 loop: CSVVLSLEQFF. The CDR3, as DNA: TGCAGCGTTGTTCTTAGCCTTGAGCAGTTCTTC.